This passage covers 20 T cell receptor beta chains from one sample sequenced in a study of T cells in tumors after PD-1 blockade (dated by TCRdb to the late 2010s). The library came from the immunoSEQ multiplex PCR assay. The immuneACCESS repertoire file appears here via TCRdb, limited to in-frame rearrangements. These files lack a portion of the clones; in checked studies, under half of the deficit traces to unresolved V genes, and the cause of the others is not known. This sample comprises around 49,000 clones, roughly 80% of them detected only once. The ten largest account for approximately 4.1% of the sample. The time point label of this sample denotes: before anti-PD-1 therapy. Sample: PBMCs, taken before anti-PD-1 treatment. The receptors come from a human donor with basal cell carcinoma.

This sequence joins TRBV6-5 and TRBJ1-1; 8 bases agree with TRBD1. In germline, CDR1 is MNHEY, CDR2 SVGAGI. The CDR3 has 14 residues. J lost 3 bases, V lost 5 bases, and 5 bases had no gene match. The CDR3 region is CASSRDRRDTEAFF. For the CDR3, the DNA is TGTGCCAGCAGTCGGGACAGGCGGGACACTGAAGCTTTCTTT.

In this sample, this clone turned up once. The V gene is TRBV29-1, the J gene TRBJ1-5; TRBD1 aligns across 7 bases. The CDR3 spans 13 residues. CDR1 SQVTM and CDR2 ANQGSEA come from the germline V gene. The V gene end was trimmed by 4 bases and the J gene end by 3 bases; junction bases not matched to a gene: 3. CDR3 protein: CSVAGGNNQPQHF. CDR3 bases: TGCAGCGTTGCAGGGGGTAACAATCAGCCCCAGCATTTT.

The chain employs TRBV6-5 and TRBJ1-1; D is ambiguous. The CDR3 contains 11 residues. Looked up from germline, CDR1 is MNHEY and CDR2 is SVGAGI. Trimming removed 6 bases at V and 0 bases at J, with 2 bases between. The CDR3 protein is CASRMNTEAFF. DNA of the CDR3: TGTGCCAGCAGGATGAACACTGAAGCTTTCTTT.

In this sample, this clone turned up a few times. The chain uses TRBV6-5 and TRBJ2-5; no clear D. V was trimmed by 0 bases and J by 4 bases, leaving 9 bases between them. CDR1 MNHEY and CDR2 SVGAGI come from the germline V gene. This CDR3 is built from 14 residues. The CDR3 reads CASSYSSGLETQYF. The DNA for the CDR3 is TGTGCCAGCAGTTACTCTTCAGGCTTAGAGACCCAGTACTTC.

The chain employs TRBV5-1 and TRBJ2-5, with a tentative D call TRBD1 (6 bases). V was trimmed by 0 bases and J by 2 bases, leaving 8 bases between them. This CDR3 is 14 amino acids long. The germline V gene has CDR1 SGHRS and CDR2 YFSETQ. The CDR3 loop is CASSLGTGQETQYF. As DNA, the CDR3 is TGCGCCAGCAGCTTGGGTACAGGGCAAGAGACCCAGTACTTC.

J is TRBJ1-1 and V is TRBV6-5; D not resolved. This CDR3 is 16 amino acids long. V was pared by 3 bases and J by 0 bases, with 14 bases between. CDR1 and CDR2 (germline): MNHEY, SVGAGI. The chain's CDR3 is CASSYYSGGLNTEAFF. In DNA form, the CDR3 reads TGTGCCAGCAGTTATTACAGCGGTGGGCTGAACACTGAAGCTTTCTTT.

The chain links TRBV6-4 to TRBJ1-1; TRBD1 matches 8 bases. Trimming at V came to 3 bases and at J to 0 bases, leaving 3 bases not matched to a gene. CDR1 MRHNA and CDR2 SNTAGT come from the germline V gene. The CDR3 consists of 15 residues. DNA of the CDR3: TGTGCCAGCAGTGAAAACAGGGGGGTGAACACTGAAGCTTTCTTT. This gives the protein CASSENRGVNTEAFF.

This chain links TRBV4-1 with TRBJ2-5; 10 nucleotides line up with TRBD2. V trimming: 1 base; J trimming: 5 bases; junction bases outside the gene matches: 4. CDR3 length: 15 amino acids. Germline CDR1 MGHRA, CDR2 YSYEKL. The CDR3 loop is CASSQVAGGWETQYF. DNA for the CDR3: TGCGCCAGCAGCCAAGTAGCGGGGGGCTGGGAGACCCAGTACTTC.

V is TRBV20-1 and J is TRBJ2-5; unclear D gene. Germline V gene sequence: CDR1 DFQATT, CDR2 SNEGSKA (reference sequence). V shed 5 bases and J shed 5 bases, with 9 bases lying between them. This CDR3 has 11 residues. As DNA, the CDR3 is TGCAGTGCTGGTCCTAAGGAGACCCAGTACTTC. This codes for CSAGPKETQYF.

The chain employs TRBV12-5 and TRBJ1-2, with D unclear. The V end lost 7 bases, the J end lost 0 bases, and 15 bases lay between the germline ends. The CDR3 length is 15 residues. CDR1 and CDR2 (germline): LGHNT, FRNRAP. CDR3 coding DNA: TGTGCTAGTGCCCCCCCCGGGCAGTCTAACTATGGCTACACCTTC. This translates into CASAPPGQSNYGYTF.

J is TRBJ1-2 and V is TRBV7-2; 8 nucleotides agree with TRBD1. The germline V gene has CDR1 SGHTA and CDR2 FQGNSA. With V trimmed by 6 bases and J by 0 bases, 6 bases remained unmatched. The CDR3 consists of 15 residues. This chain's CDR3 is CASSFRDRTNYGYTF. CDR3 nucleotide sequence: TGTGCCAGCAGTTTCCGGGACAGGACTAACTATGGCTACACCTTC.

The V and J genes are TRBV24-1 and TRBJ2-5; D unclear. The CDR3 extends over 14 amino acids. Trimming removed 3 bases from V and 5 bases from J, with 12 bases in between. Looked up from germline, CDR1 is KGHDR and CDR2 is SFDVKD. CDR3 sequence reads: CATSDPSLGETQYF. The CDR3 DNA reads TGTGCCACCAGTGATCCCAGCCTGGGGGAGACCCAGTACTTC.

The chain carries TRBV7-2 and TRBJ2-5; 10 bases fit TRBD2. V lost 1 base and J lost 10; bases outside the gene matches: 3. CDR3 length: 13 residues. Germline CDR1 is SGHTA and CDR2 is FQGNSA. CDR3 loop: CASSLVKRGGQYF. The CDR3 DNA reads as TGTGCCAGCAGCTTAGTGAAGCGGGGGGGCCAGTACTTC.

V and J are TRBV20-1 and TRBJ2-5; a possible D gene is TRBD1 (5 bases). The germline CDR1 and CDR2 sequences are DFQATT and SNEGSKA (reference sequence). The CDR3 has 11 amino acids. V was cut by 3 bases and J by 3 bases, with 5 bases left in between. The CDR3 is CSASREETQYF. In DNA, the CDR3 is TGCAGTGCTAGCAGGGAAGAGACCCAGTACTTC.

The CDR3: CASSRERGSTGELFF. Here the CDR3 DNA reads TGTGCCAGCAGCCGGGAAAGGGGCAGCACCGGGGAGCTGTTTTTT. J is TRBJ2-2 and V is TRBV3-1 (or the pseudogene TRBV3-2); TRBD1 might be the D (5 bases). Trimming took off 4 bases at V and 4 bases at J, with 13 bases between the two ends. CDR3 length equals 15 residues. Germline-derived CDR1 and CDR2 are LGHDT and YNNKEL (reference sequence).

The DNA for the CDR3 is TGCGCCAGCAGCTTGGAAGTGGGTTCGGGAAACACCATATATTTT. Protein: CASSLEVGSGNTIYF. V and J are TRBV5-1 and TRBJ1-3; no firm D call. Trimming stripped 0 bases from V and 4 bases from J, with 11 bases between. Germline V CDR1 and CDR2: SGHRS, YFSETQ. This CDR3 is built from 15 residues.

This chain links TRBV7-6 with TRBJ2-7; the D gene is possibly TRBD1 (8 bases). Germline loops: CDR1 SGHVS, CDR2 FNYEAQ. Trimming pared 5 bases from V and 6 bases from J, leaving 17 bases between. CDR3 length: 14 residues. For the CDR3, the DNA is TGTGCCAGCAGCCCCCAGGACAGGGAGGGCGAGCAGTACTTC. It is translated as CASSPQDREGEQYF. Combining the CDR3 with reference TRBV7-6 and TRBJ2-7 gives the whole variable domain GAGVSQSPRYKVTKRGQDVALRCDPISGHVSLYWYRQALGQGPEFLTYFNYEAQQDKSGLPNDRFSAERPEGSISTLTIQRTEQRDSAMYRCASSPQDREGEQYFGPGTRLTVT.

This clone appeared once. The chain uses TRBV7-2 and TRBJ2-1, with 16 nucleotides matching TRBD2. The CDR3 totals 17 residues. V shed 6 bases and J 0 bases; nucleotides not matched to a gene: 2. Germline values: CDR1 SGHTA, CDR2 FQGNSA. Here the CDR3 DNA reads TGTGCCAGCAGGGGACTAGCGGGGGGGAGCTCCTACAATGAGCAGTTCTTC. It is translated as CASRGLAGGSSYNEQFF.

The chain carries TRBV13 and TRBJ1-2; TRBD1 might be the D (6 bases). This CDR3 has 13 amino acids. Looked up from germline, CDR1 is PRHDT and CDR2 is FYEKMQ (reference sequence). V gave up 6 bases and J gave up 2 bases, with 10 bases separating them. The CDR3 nucleotides are TGTGCCAGCAGACCCACAGGGAACTATGGCTACACCTTC. This gives the protein CASRPTGNYGYTF.

This sequence joins TRBV18 and TRBJ2-1, with a possible D match to TRBD1 (5 bases). The ends were cut back, 5 bases at V and 2 bases at J, with 13 bases in the middle. Per germline, CDR1 KGHSH and CDR2 LQKENI. This CDR3 is 15 amino acids long. CDR3 in amino acids: CASSISQGAYNEQFF. The CDR3 bases are TGTGCCAGCTCAATATCGCAGGGCGCCTACAATGAGCAGTTCTTC. Full variable domain (rest looked up from reference TRBV18 and TRBJ2-1): NAGVMQNPRHLVRRRGQEARLRCSPMKGHSHVYWYRQLPEEGLKFMVYLQKENIIDESGMPKERFSAEFPKEGPSILRIQQVVRGDSAAYFCASSISQGAYNEQFFGPGTRLTVL.